This T cell receptor beta chain was obtained from a study of T cell responses to AZD1222 COVID-19 vaccine. TCRdb's copy holds only in-frame clones and misses some; the assay was immunoSEQ multiplex PCR. The data show 69,000 or so clones, with 88% seen just once and more than 4% held by the top ten. Findings and caveats of the study: Epitopes outside B.1.351 and B.1.1.7 mutated regions reportedly drew nearly half of spike TCRs. Spike-specific TCR breadth and depth were elevated following two AZD1222 doses. Mostly white British, mostly female donors; authors suggested clonal diversity may be underestimated.

This clone was counted a single time. Its specificity is unknown. This TCR was recovered from an adult who received the MenACWY meningococcal vaccine as a control. Specimen: peripheral blood, collected 28 days after the second dose of the MenACWY control vaccine.

In nucleotides, the CDR3 is TGTGCCACCTCCCCCCGAGGGGCCACCTACAATGAGCAGTTCTTC. Residues: CATSPRGATYNEQFF. This chain links TRBV24-1 with TRBJ2-1, with D tentatively TRBD1 or TRBD2 (5 bases each). V lost 9 bases and J 2 bases, leaving 16 bases between the germline ends. CDR1 and CDR2 from the germline V gene are KGHDR and SFDVKD. The length of the CDR3 is 15 residues.